This is a list of T cell receptor beta chains from one sample in a study of T cell repertoires in cytomegalovirus infection. TCRdb processed the reads anew with MiXCR; each CDR3 protein has one entry. The sample carries about 180,000 distinct CDR3 sequences, around an eighth recorded once. Input material: PBMCs. These receptors were taken from a human donor in good health (CMV status not recorded). Some clones in this sample may be carry-over from other donors' samples. Each CDR3 is given with its conserved first and last residue. Fields, in order: clone size, V gene, J gene, CDR3 protein. Expanded clones are given a class, and other clones once, few, many or no size at all.

clone_size: few
v_call: TRBV29-1
j_call: TRBJ1-2
cdr3_aa: CSVETEIYGYTF

clone_size: many
v_call: TRBV28
j_call: TRBJ2-7
cdr3_aa: CASALGLAEDYEQYF

clone_size: few
v_call: TRBV4-3
j_call: TRBJ1-5
cdr3_aa: CASSRAAGLGQPQHF

clone_size: NA
v_call: TRBV29-1
j_call: TRBJ2-3
cdr3_aa: CSVEVSTDTQYF

clone_size: NA
v_call: TRBV7-9
j_call: TRBJ1-6
cdr3_aa: CASSPQTGGVYNSPLHF

clone_size: few
v_call: TRBV28
j_call: TRBJ1-1
cdr3_aa: CASSSGQLSEAFF

clone_size: few
v_call: TRBV29-1
j_call: TRBJ2-7
cdr3_aa: CSAQRDSYEQYF

clone_size: few
v_call: TRBV10-2
j_call: TRBJ1-3
cdr3_aa: CASTISGGLGNTIYF

clone_size: many
v_call: TRBV7-8
j_call: TRBJ2-1
cdr3_aa: CASSFRTLNRREQFF

clone_size: many
v_call: TRBV6-6
j_call: TRBJ2-1
cdr3_aa: CASSQTSGRDNEQFF

clone_size: many
v_call: TRBV7-2
j_call: TRBJ1-1
cdr3_aa: CASSPPGATEAFF

clone_size: many
v_call: TRBV6-5
j_call: TRBJ1-2
cdr3_aa: CASSYSTVTWYDGYTF

clone_size: NA
v_call: TRBV20-1
j_call: TRBJ2-5
cdr3_aa: CSAPGLAGGPGETQYF

clone_size: few
v_call: TRBV28
j_call: TRBJ2-7
cdr3_aa: CASRLTSGIYEQYF

clone_size: many
v_call: TRBV7-2
j_call: TRBJ1-4
cdr3_aa: CASSRRTGEKLFF

clone_size: many
v_call: TRBV6-2/TRBV6-3
j_call: TRBJ1-5
cdr3_aa: CASSSSDSYNQPQHF

clone_size: few
v_call: TRBV20-1
j_call: TRBJ2-3
cdr3_aa: CSAREGALTDTQYF

clone_size: few
v_call: TRBV24-1
j_call: TRBJ2-1
cdr3_aa: CATSDLSPSLSPYNEQFF

clone_size: NA
v_call: TRBV5-6
j_call: TRBJ2-7
cdr3_aa: CASSWDRGRTYEQYF

clone_size: many
v_call: TRBV7-3
j_call: TRBJ2-6
cdr3_aa: CASSSDISGANVLTF

clone_size: many
v_call: TRBV7-2
j_call: TRBJ2-2
cdr3_aa: CASSLVAGGTGELFF

clone_size: few
v_call: TRBV29-1
j_call: TRBJ2-2
cdr3_aa: CSVGTRASGELFF

clone_size: many
v_call: TRBV7-9
j_call: TRBJ2-1
cdr3_aa: CASSLALAPYNEQFF

clone_size: NA
v_call: TRBV7-2
j_call: TRBJ2-7
cdr3_aa: CASSPQWSRDSYF

clone_size: few
v_call: TRBV7-2
j_call: TRBJ2-7
cdr3_aa: CASSFPYSYEQYF

clone_size: few
v_call: TRBV5-6
j_call: TRBJ1-6
cdr3_aa: CASSQGQRRYNSPLHF

clone_size: NA
v_call: TRBV20-1
j_call: TRBJ1-1
cdr3_aa: CSARDTGMNTEAFF

clone_size: NA
v_call: TRBV19
j_call: TRBJ2-1
cdr3_aa: CASSIVGTSGSQEQFF

clone_size: once
v_call: TRBV25-1
j_call: TRBJ2-1
cdr3_aa: CASSESRTSGRYNEQFF

clone_size: NA
v_call: TRBV6-1
j_call: TRBJ2-2
cdr3_aa: CASSNLKQGPGELFF

clone_size: many
v_call: TRBV11-1
j_call: TRBJ2-1
cdr3_aa: CASSLGRGLGKFF

clone_size: many
v_call: TRBV6-2/TRBV6-3
j_call: TRBJ2-1
cdr3_aa: CASSDLPGTSGRNNEQFF

clone_size: NA
v_call: TRBV28
j_call: TRBJ2-1
cdr3_aa: CASRQRSSYNEQFF

clone_size: many
v_call: TRBV7-8
j_call: TRBJ1-1
cdr3_aa: CASSHRDKMNTEAFF

clone_size: many
v_call: TRBV7-2
j_call: TRBJ2-3
cdr3_aa: CASSLEKLADTDTQYF

clone_size: few
v_call: TRBV2
j_call: TRBJ2-1
cdr3_aa: CASSAGLAGGHNEQFF

clone_size: many
v_call: TRBV6-1
j_call: TRBJ2-5
cdr3_aa: CASSPTGNLQETQYF

clone_size: many
v_call: TRBV5-4
j_call: TRBJ1-2
cdr3_aa: CASLKLLGQGPPNYGYTF

clone_size: many
v_call: TRBV4-1
j_call: TRBJ1-4
cdr3_aa: CASSQDGASTNEKLFF

clone_size: many
v_call: TRBV6-1
j_call: TRBJ2-6
cdr3_aa: CASSPRDRRRPSGANVLTF

clone_size: few
v_call: TRBV29-1
j_call: TRBJ2-7
cdr3_aa: CSARHVSSYEQYF

clone_size: many
v_call: TRBV7-2
j_call: TRBJ1-1
cdr3_aa: CASSHRTNTEAFF

clone_size: few
v_call: TRBV28
j_call: TRBJ1-1
cdr3_aa: CASSLMDMNTEAFF

clone_size: many
v_call: TRBV7-8
j_call: TRBJ2-1
cdr3_aa: CASSLATSGGANEQFF

clone_size: few
v_call: TRBV13
j_call: TRBJ2-7
cdr3_aa: CASSLTGRVGYEQYF

clone_size: many
v_call: TRBV7-8
j_call: TRBJ1-1
cdr3_aa: CASSPEAANTEAFF

clone_size: few
v_call: TRBV29-1
j_call: TRBJ1-2
cdr3_aa: CSVERPDGYTF

clone_size: many
v_call: TRBV5-4
j_call: TRBJ2-5
cdr3_aa: CASSSTPGTGFWETQYF

clone_size: few
v_call: TRBV2
j_call: TRBJ1-5
cdr3_aa: CASSEEGASNQPQHF

clone_size: NA
v_call: TRBV14
j_call: TRBJ1-1
cdr3_aa: CASSQERKTEAFF

clone_size: NA
v_call: TRBV5-1
j_call: TRBJ2-7
cdr3_aa: CASSSPLCGRAYEQYF

clone_size: NA
v_call: TRBV18
j_call: TRBJ2-7
cdr3_aa: CASSPTRDRDYEQYF